The 28 T cell receptor beta chains below all came from one sample that was sequenced in a study of immune evolution from preneoplasia to lung adenocarcinoma. TCRdb keeps only in-frame clones here, not all; method: immunoSEQ multiplex PCR. The sample carries around 39,000 clones, around 74% recorded once. Sequencing was carried out using FFPE invasive lung adenocarcinoma tissue. The source of these receptors is a person aged 55 to 69 with lung adenocarcinoma.

This clone occurred once. The rearrangement joins TRBV4-1 to TRBJ1-1, with TRBD1 identical over 7 bases. J lost 1 base, V lost 1 base, and 9 bases had no gene match. The CDR3 sequence is 17 residues long. Per germline, CDR1 MGHRA and CDR2 YSYEKL. CDR3 nucleotide sequence: TGCGCCAGCAGCCAAGGAGGGGGGACAGCTCGGAACACTGAAGCTTTCTTT. It is translated as CASSQGGGTARNTEAFF.

This chain's CDR3 is CAGDLRPNVLTF. Written as DNA, the CDR3 is TGTGCCGGGGACCTACGGCCCAACGTCCTGACTTTC. This chain connects TRBV7-9 to TRBJ2-6; D is perhaps TRBD1 or TRBD2 (5 bases each). CDR3 length: 12 amino acids. The V gene lost 11 bases and the J gene lost 8 bases, with 13 bases spanning the gap. CDR1 and CDR2 (germline): SEHNR, FQNEAQ (reference sequence). The full variable domain, in which reference TRBV7-9 and TRBJ2-6 provide the parts outside the CDR3, is DTGVSQNPRHKITKRGQNVTFRCDPISEHNRLYWYRQTLGQGPEFLTYFQNEAQLEKSRLLSDRFSAERPKGSFSTLEIQRTEQGDSAMYLCAGDLRPNVLTFGAGSRLTVL.

The V and J genes are TRBV28 and TRBJ1-1; D is perhaps TRBD1 (5 bases). The CDR3 has 13 residues. V was clipped by 7 bases and J by 8 bases, with 17 bases between them. Germline V lookup: CDR1 MDHEN, CDR2 SYDVKM. The CDR3 is CASNSFREGEAFF. The DNA of the CDR3 is TGTGCCAGCAATAGTTTCAGGGAGGGAGAAGCTTTCTTT.

The chain joins TRBV28 to TRBJ2-5; 8 bases map to TRBD2. The CDR3 runs to 11 residues. The germline V gene has CDR1 MDHEN and CDR2 SYDVKM. Trimming took 10 bases from V and 5 from J; bases not matched to a gene: 3. The CDR3 DNA reads TGTGCCATCCAGCGGGGGGAGACCCAGTACTTC. Protein: CAIQRGETQYF.

The count of this clone is one. This rearrangement joins TRBV6-6 to TRBJ1-2; 9 bases match TRBD1. The junction had 7 bases not matched to a gene; V was cut back by 6 bases and J by 5 bases. CDR1 is MNHNY and CDR2 is SVGAGI in the germline V gene (reference sequence). The CDR3 length is 14 residues. The CDR3 nucleotides are TGTGCCAGCAGCCCCACAGGGGGCACTTATGGCTACACCTTC. It is translated as CASSPTGGTYGYTF.

This rearrangement joins TRBV30 to TRBJ2-3; 9 positions match TRBD2. The CDR3 runs 15 residues. Germline values: CDR1 GTSNPN, CDR2 SVGIG (reference sequence). With V trimmed by 3 bases and J by 1 base, 5 bases remained unmatched. CDR3 coding DNA: TGTGCCTGGAGCCTAGGACTAGCGCGCACAGATACGCAGTATTTT. Residues: CAWSLGLARTDTQYF.

This clone was picked up a small number of times. This sample includes further DNA sequences coding for the same CDR3. V and J are TRBV18 and TRBJ2-7; tentatively, D is TRBD1 (5 bases). Germline values: CDR1 KGHSH, CDR2 LQKENI. This CDR3 has 12 residues. V was cut by 3 bases and J by 6 bases, with 9 bases left in between. The DNA for the CDR3 is TGTGCCAGCTCACCCGGAAGGGGCGAGCAGTACTTC. Translation: CASSPGRGEQYF.

The rearrangement links TRBV9 to TRBJ2-2; TRBD1 agrees at 7 bases. Germline CDR1 reads SGDLS; CDR2 reads YYNGEE. The J segment lost 5 bases and the V segment lost 5 bases, leaving 9 bases of the junction unmatched. This CDR3 contains 15 residues. Here the CDR3 DNA reads TGTGCCAGCAGGGTGAGCGAGGGGGCTACCGGGGAGCTGTTTTTT. Protein product: CASRVSEGATGELFF.

The chain is built from TRBV25-1 and TRBJ2-1; maybe TRBD1 (6 bases). V lost 3 bases and J lost 10, with 16 bases in between. Germline assignment: CDR1 MGHDK and CDR2 SYGVNS. The CDR3 spans 14 residues. Here the CDR3 reads CASSENRVLGEQFF. Here the CDR3 DNA reads TGTGCCAGCAGTGAGAACAGGGTCTTGGGAGAGCAGTTCTTC.

J is TRBJ2-5 and V is TRBV9; D not certain. The germline V and J ends were trimmed by 0 bases and 6 bases, with 12 bases remaining between them. Germline V gene lookup returns CDR1 SGDLS and CDR2 YYNGEE. CDR3 size: 14 residues. The CDR3 region is CASSVEVTSKTQYF. CDR3 DNA sequence: TGTGCCAGCAGCGTAGAGGTGACTTCAAAGACCCAGTACTTC.

Details on this clone: The junction differs from germline at one of its ends, possibly a read error. The J gene is TRBJ2-5, the V gene TRBV2; no firm D call. The CDR3 runs to 11 residues. CDR1 is SNHLY and CDR2 is FYNNEI in the germline V gene. As DNA, the CDR3 is TGTGCCAGCAGTGTTAGCAGAGATCACCACTTC. Protein sequence: CASSVSRDHHF.

The gene calls are TRBV25-1 and TRBJ2-7; D assignment may be TRBD1 or TRBD2 (5 bases each). The ends were cut back, 6 bases at V and 0 bases at J, with 18 bases in the middle. CDR3 length: 16 residues. Germline assignment: CDR1 MGHDK and CDR2 SYGVNS. CDR3 loop: CASSLSVGTASYEQYF. CDR3 nucleotide sequence: TGTGCCAGCAGCTTAAGTGTGGGGACGGCCTCCTACGAGCAGTACTTC.

The rearrangement uses TRBV5-4 and TRBJ2-7, with TRBD1 identical over 9 bases. The germline V gene encodes CDR1 SGHNT and CDR2 YYREEE (reference sequence). CDR3 length equals 15 residues. V lost 4 bases, J lost 3 bases, and 8 bases stayed unmatched. The CDR3 sequence: CASSNPGQGIYEQYF. Written as DNA, the CDR3 is TGTGCCAGCAGCAATCCGGGACAGGGAATCTACGAGCAGTACTTC.

This rearrangement joins TRBV7-6 to TRBJ1-5; no reliable D call. Germline V gene lookup returns CDR1 SGHVS and CDR2 FNYEAQ. V lost 2 bases, J lost 3 bases, and 5 bases lay in between. This CDR3 spans 13 amino acids. The CDR3: CASSLSSNQPQHF. CDR3 sequence (DNA): TGTGCCAGCAGCTTAAGCTCCAATCAGCCCCAGCATTTT.

The V call is TRBV6-5, the J call TRBJ2-1; D is perhaps TRBD1 (6 bases). The CDR3 runs to 13 residues. Germline V gives CDR1 MNHEY, CDR2 SVGAGI. Deletions cut 0 bases from V and 8 bases from J, with 8 bases between. This CDR3 is CASSYSTGHEQFF. CDR3 DNA sequence: TGTGCCAGCAGTTACTCGACAGGCCATGAGCAGTTCTTC.

This sequence joins TRBV28 and TRBJ2-1, with TRBD2 as a possible D gene (5 bases). Germline CDR1 is MDHEN and CDR2 is SYDVKM. The CDR3 runs to 17 residues. With 5 bases removed from V and 0 bases from J, the gap between germline ends came to 17 bases. CDR3 sequence reads: CASSDGRVYLSYNEQFF. In DNA, the CDR3 is TGTGCCAGCAGTGACGGGCGGGTATACCTCTCCTACAATGAGCAGTTCTTC.

The genes are TRBV5-1 and TRBJ1-1; D unclear. Germline CDR1 SGHRS, CDR2 YFSETQ. This CDR3 spans 14 amino acids. V shed 2 bases and J shed 1 base, with 9 bases lying between them. In nucleotides, the CDR3 is TGCGCCAGCAGCTTTCTACAGTCGAACACTGAAGCTTTCTTT. Translating it yields CASSFLQSNTEAFF. The full variable domain, with the rest looked up from reference TRBV5-1 and TRBJ1-1, is KAGVTQTPRYLIKTRGQQVTLSCSPISGHRSVSWYQQTPGQGLQFLFEYFSETQRNKGNFPGRFSGRQFSNSRSEMNVSTLELGDSALYLCASSFLQSNTEAFFGQGTRLTVV.

The chain has TRBV18 and TRBJ1-1; no reliable D call. V gave up 5 bases and J gave up 6 bases, with 16 bases separating them. This CDR3 spans 14 amino acids. The germline CDR1 and CDR2 sequences are KGHSH and LQKENI. In DNA, the CDR3 is TGTGCCAGCTCATTTTCGGACGGCCAGCCTGAAGCTTTCTTT. Protein product: CASSFSDGQPEAFF.

This clone was counted only a few times. CDR3 in amino acids: CASSLDSNQPQHF. CDR3 DNA: TGTGCCAGCAGTCTGGATAGCAATCAGCCCCAGCATTTT. The chain has TRBV19 and TRBJ1-5; D not resolved. Germline CDR1 and CDR2: LNHDA and SQIVND (reference sequence). The CDR3 sequence is 13 residues long. V was cut by 9 bases and J by 0 bases, with 9 bases left in between. Full variable domain (remainder filled in from reference TRBV19 and TRBJ1-5): DGGITQSPKYLFRKEGQNVTLSCEQNLNHDAMYWYRQDPGQGLRLIYYSQIVNDFQKGDIAEGYSVSREKKESFPLTVTSAQKNPTAFYLCASSLDSNQPQHFGDGTRLSIL.

The genes are TRBV5-4 and TRBJ2-7, with 8 bases that match TRBD2. Germline CDR1 and CDR2: SGHNT and YYREEE (reference sequence). This CDR3 has 15 amino acids. V lost 2 bases and J lost 3; bases outside the gene matches: 7. CDR3 loop: CASSFLAGNRYEQYF. DNA for the CDR3: TGTGCCAGCAGCTTCTTAGCGGGAAACCGCTACGAGCAGTACTTC.

The chain is built from TRBV5-6 and TRBJ1-2; the D gene is possibly TRBD1 (5 bases). In germline, CDR1 is SGHDT, CDR2 YYEEEE. Trimming took 4 bases from V and 4 from J, leaving 14 bases between them. The CDR3 covers 14 residues. As DNA, the CDR3 is TGTGCCAGCAGCCTGAGGCCGGGGACCTATGGCTACACCTTC. It specifies CASSLRPGTYGYTF.

The rearrangement joins TRBV18 to TRBJ2-3; D is ambiguous. This CDR3 has 12 residues. Germline assignment: CDR1 KGHSH and CDR2 LQKENI. V dropped 3 bases and J dropped 1 base, with 2 bases sitting between them. The CDR3 nucleotides are TGTGCCAGCTCACCCCGCACAGATACGCAGTATTTT. Translating it yields CASSPRTDTQYF.

The genes are TRBV5-6 and TRBJ2-1; TRBD2 matches 9 bases. Trimming removed 4 bases from V and 4 bases from J; junction bases left unmatched: 9. This CDR3 has 16 amino acids. Germline V gene sequence: CDR1 SGHDT, CDR2 YYEEEE. CDR3 protein: CASSPDRAGGYNEQFF. CDR3 DNA: TGTGCCAGCAGCCCTGATAGGGCGGGAGGGTACAATGAGCAGTTCTTC.

This chain joins TRBV7-3 and TRBJ2-1; no reliable D call. CDR3 length equals 13 residues. In germline, CDR1 is SGHTA, CDR2 FQGTGA. V gave up 5 bases and J gave up 0 bases, with 5 bases separating them. The CDR3 here is CASSLGSYNEQFF. The DNA of the CDR3 is TGTGCCAGCAGCCTAGGCTCCTACAATGAGCAGTTCTTC.

The rearrangement links TRBV6-5 to TRBJ1-2; 8 positions agree with TRBD1. V dropped 4 bases and J dropped 8; count of bases not matched to a gene: 6. CDR1 and CDR2 (germline): MNHEY, SVGAGI. This CDR3 contains 13 residues. The CDR3 sequence: CASSFRTGLGYTF. For the CDR3, the DNA is TGTGCCAGCAGTTTCAGGACAGGGTTAGGCTACACCTTC.

The chain couples TRBV4-2 to TRBJ2-6; D call uncertain. The CDR3 has 18 residues. Trimming left V 1 base short and J 1 base short, with 14 bases between. Germline lookup yields CDR1 LGHNA and CDR2 YNFKEQ. CDR3 residues: CASSQAYRNPSGANVLTF. The CDR3 DNA is TGTGCCAGCAGCCAAGCGTACAGAAACCCATCTGGGGCCAACGTCCTGACTTTC.

The chain uses TRBV27 and TRBJ2-3; D remains ambiguous. The CDR3 loop spans 13 amino acids. The V end lost 8 bases, the J end lost 0 bases, and 9 bases lay between the germline ends. The germline V gene encodes CDR1 MNHEY and CDR2 SMNVEV (reference sequence). DNA of the CDR3: TGTGCCAGCCGCTCTCTGAGCACAGATACGCAGTATTTT. Translating gives CASRSLSTDTQYF.

This rearrangement joins TRBV25-1 to TRBJ2-7; D unclear. Trimming removed 4 bases at V and 4 bases at J, with 11 bases between. The CDR3 is 13 residues long. The germline V gene encodes CDR1 MGHDK and CDR2 SYGVNS. The CDR3 DNA follows: TGTGCCAGCAGTGCGGGCTGGACGTACGAGCAGTACTTC. Its protein product is CASSAGWTYEQYF.